The 5 T cell receptor beta chains in this list originate from one sample, sequenced in a study of blood T cells in healthy people across ages (dated by TCRdb to about 2015). Library preparation was by 5' RACE. Sequencing instrument: Illumina HiSeq 2500. A second roughly 7 to 12 cycle PCR used a sample-barcoded 5' primer and a J-beta primer mix. TCRdb reran the public reads through fastp at Q25 and MiXCR, keeping productive beta chains. Rows with one shared CDR3 protein collapse into an entry with the most common genes and DNA. Across this sample there are over 300,000 distinct CDR3 sequences, with 45% to 65% seen only once. The top ten clones comprise 45% to 65% of the sample. Sequenced: blood. Receptors originate from a man aged 60 to 75 in good health.

This clonotype was detected a few times. The gene calls are TRBV5-5 and TRBJ2-5, with 7 bases matching TRBD2. This CDR3 spans 15 amino acids. The junction had 10 bases not matched to a gene; V was cut back by 4 bases and J by 4 bases. Germline V gives CDR1 SGHKS, CDR2 YYEKEE (reference sequence). CDR3 sequence reads: CASSPRTSPGETQYF. CDR3 DNA sequence: TGTGCCAGCAGCCCCCGGACTAGTCCGGGAGAGACCCAGTACTTC.

This rearrangement joins TRBV20-1 to TRBJ2-1; the match to TRBD2 covers 9 bases. CDR3 size: 14 residues. Germline V gene sequence: CDR1 DFQATT, CDR2 SNEGSKA (reference sequence). V was pared by 1 base and J by 13 bases, with 11 bases of the junction left unmatched. CDR3 in amino acids: CSARGLAAQETQFF. In DNA, the CDR3 is TGCAGTGCTAGAGGACTAGCGGCCCAAGAGACCCAGTTCTTC.

V and J are TRBV5-1 and TRBJ2-1; D unclear. Germline V gene data show CDR1 as SGHRS and CDR2 as YFSETQ. Trimming shortened V by 2 bases and J by 7 bases, and 10 bases separated the two germline ends. The CDR3 extends over 13 amino acids. CDR3 sequence (DNA): TGCGCCAGCAGCTTCGTTAGTGGGAATGAGCAGTTCTTC. Its translation is CASSFVSGNEQFF. Full variable domain (rest looked up from reference TRBV5-1 and TRBJ2-1): KAGVTQTPRYLIKTRGQQVTLSCSPISGHRSVSWYQQTPGQGLQFLFEYFSETQRNKGNFPGRFSGRQFSNSRSEMNVSTLELGDSALYLCASSFVSGNEQFFGPGTRLTVL.

This clonotype was counted between two and nine times. The CDR3 region is CASSRQTPRSYEQYF. CDR3 in DNA: TGTGCCAGCAGCCGCCAGACCCCCCGGTCCTACGAGCAGTACTTC. V is TRBV3-1 and J is TRBJ2-7; D is ambiguous. The CDR3 covers 15 residues. V lost 4 bases to trimming and J lost 1 base, with 14 bases between them. CDR1 is LGHDT and CDR2 is YNNKEL in the germline V gene (reference sequence).

This clonotype came up a few times. The V gene is TRBV10-2, the J gene TRBJ2-7; tentative D call: TRBD1 (5 bases). V lost 4 bases and J lost 0, with 13 bases in between. CDR1 WSHSY and CDR2 SAAADI come from the germline V gene. The CDR3 is 15 amino acids. The CDR3 nucleotides read TGCGCCAGCAGTGTGGATAGGGGCCTCTCCTACGAGCAGTACTTC. This sequence encodes CASSVDRGLSYEQYF.